Listed below are T cell receptor beta chains from one sample, sequenced in a study of identical twins. TCRdb re-called the 5' RACE reads through MiXCR, storing one row per CDR3 protein. The sample lists under 350,000 distinct CDR3 sequences, roughly 9% seen once, with roughly 7% in the top ten. These same records also appear under a second study, on yellow fever vaccine responses in identical twins.

Sequencing was carried out using CD8+ T cells sorted from blood. The receptors derive from a woman aged 18 to 35 in good health. CDR3s leave out the opening cysteine and the closing phenylalanine or tryptophan.

J gene | V gene | CDR3 protein
TRBJ2-5 | TRBV5-1 | ASSPLDPQETQY
TRBJ2-1 | TRBV11-2 | ASSWDNEQF
TRBJ2-5 | TRBV7-9 | ASSSRQGIQTQY
TRBJ2-7 | TRBV20-1 | SARDFAGDSYEQY
TRBJ2-2 | TRBV7-9 | ASSLSPGASFTGELF
TRBJ2-1 | TRBV12-3/TRBV12-4 | ASRTSGSFNEQF
TRBJ2-1 | TRBV6-5 | ASSYSKAAGTNNEQF
TRBJ2-1 | TRBV7-9 | ASSLVGVVNEQF
TRBJ1-4 | TRBV3-1 | ASSHSYGNEKLF
TRBJ1-1 | TRBV29-1 | SALRPDRENTEAF
TRBJ2-7 | TRBV3-1 | ASSQPGSSYEQY
TRBJ2-1 | TRBV12-3/TRBV12-4 | ASSFGDSYYMGEQF
TRBJ1-2 | TRBV7-9 | ASSPGQNYGYT
TRBJ2-3 | TRBV7-9 | ASSYTRMTEEGGTQY
TRBJ2-7 | TRBV29-1 | SVEMEEYEQY
TRBJ2-1 | TRBV7-9 | ASSKVSAEQF
TRBJ2-5 | TRBV7-9 | ASSSRTSTYGEAQY
TRBJ2-7 | TRBV29-1 | SVVGGDRAYEQY
TRBJ2-1 | TRBV20-1 | SASLLAENEQF
TRBJ2-2 | TRBV27 | ASTSFRDPYRGELF
TRBJ2-1 | TRBV4-3 | ASSQTTTGYEQF
TRBJ2-7 | TRBV9 | ASSASGNYEQY
TRBJ1-2 | TRBV5-6 | ASSPGRNYGYT